This TCR beta chain was retrieved from a study of cytomegalovirus exposure and HLA in healthy donors. Findings and caveats of the study: In a later analysis, DRB1 alleles had the most associated TCRs; HLA-C alleles the fewest.

V trimming: 4 bases; J trimming: 3 bases; junction bases outside the gene matches: 8. The CDR3 is 16 residues long. Germline-derived CDR1 and CDR2 are SNHLY and FYNNEI. The PCR employed 60 Vbeta primers together with 13 Jbeta primers. Method: immunoSEQ multiplex PCR; TCRdb's copy keeps in-frame clones and lacks some. Of more than 100,000 clones listed, roughly 80% are singletons. As to this clone: Its antigen is unknown.

The sample taken for sequencing was PBMCs. This receptor was obtained from a woman in her thirties or forties in good health and CMV-seropositive. The chain employs TRBV2 and TRBJ2-1; 8 bases are shared with TRBD2. CDR3 sequence: CASSVSASGFYNEQFF. The CDR3 DNA reads TGTGCCAGCAGTGTGTCGGCTAGCGGGTTCTACAATGAGCAGTTCTTC.